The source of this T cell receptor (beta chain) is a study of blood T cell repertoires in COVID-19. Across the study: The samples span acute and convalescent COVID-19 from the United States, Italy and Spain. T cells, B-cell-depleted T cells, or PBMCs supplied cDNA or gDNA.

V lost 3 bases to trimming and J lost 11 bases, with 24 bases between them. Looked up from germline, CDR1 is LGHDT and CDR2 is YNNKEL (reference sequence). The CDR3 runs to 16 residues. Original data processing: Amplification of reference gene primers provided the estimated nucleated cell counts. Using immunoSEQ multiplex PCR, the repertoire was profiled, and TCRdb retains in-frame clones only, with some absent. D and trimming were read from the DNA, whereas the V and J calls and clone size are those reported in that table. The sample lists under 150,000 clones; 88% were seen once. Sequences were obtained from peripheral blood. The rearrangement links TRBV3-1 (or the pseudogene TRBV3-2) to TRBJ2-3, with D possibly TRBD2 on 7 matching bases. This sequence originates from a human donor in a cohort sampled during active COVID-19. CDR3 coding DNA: TGTGCCAGCAGCCATGGTGGGCAGGGAGGGGGTGTGAAGCAGTATTTT. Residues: CASSHGGQGGGVKQYF.